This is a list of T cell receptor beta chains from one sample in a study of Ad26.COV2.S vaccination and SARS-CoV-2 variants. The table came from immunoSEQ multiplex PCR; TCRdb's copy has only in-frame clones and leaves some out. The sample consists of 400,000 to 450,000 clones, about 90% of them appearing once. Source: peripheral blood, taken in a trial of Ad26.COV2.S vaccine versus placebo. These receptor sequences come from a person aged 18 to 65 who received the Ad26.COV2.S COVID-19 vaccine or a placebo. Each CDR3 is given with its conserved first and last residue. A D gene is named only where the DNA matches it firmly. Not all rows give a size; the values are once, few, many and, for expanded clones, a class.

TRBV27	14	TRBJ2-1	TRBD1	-	CASSLTGDYNEQFF
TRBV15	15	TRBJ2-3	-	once	CATSRVRAGWDTQYF
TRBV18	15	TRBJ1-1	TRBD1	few	CASSPETGGNTEAFF
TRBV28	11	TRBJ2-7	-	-	CASSTSYEQYF
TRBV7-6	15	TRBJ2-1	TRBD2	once	CASSKREGLLDEQFF
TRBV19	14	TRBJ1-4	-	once	CASSIGGNGEKLFF
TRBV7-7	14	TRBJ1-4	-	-	CASSPRPGNEKLFF
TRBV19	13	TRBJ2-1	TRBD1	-	CASSPNRGNEQFF
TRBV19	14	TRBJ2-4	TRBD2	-	CASSIEGEGDIQYF
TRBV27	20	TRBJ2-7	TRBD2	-	CASSSRKRRTSGRESYEQYF
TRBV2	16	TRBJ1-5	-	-	CASSEAPPQGNQPQHF
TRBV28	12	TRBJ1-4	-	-	CASSPLGEKLFF
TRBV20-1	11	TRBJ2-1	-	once	CSATRAPGQFF
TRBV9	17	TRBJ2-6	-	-	CASSVPGLGSGANVLTF